Described below is a single T cell receptor (beta chain) sequence and its context. Its target is unknown. The data are from a study of cytomegalovirus exposure and HLA in healthy donors. The wider study: The study's early data release held 80 million to 95 million unique TCRs from HLA-typed donors. Study conclusions and caveats: TCR association rates varied by HLA locus in a later analysis, with DRB1 highest and HLA-C lowest.

V lost 2 bases, J lost 3 bases, and 6 bases stayed unmatched. CDR1 is GTSNPN and CDR2 is SVGIG in the germline V gene (reference sequence). This CDR3 is 14 amino acids long. Use of 60 Vbeta and 13 Jbeta primers characterized the PCR. As handled by the study authors: In a later analysis, the count reached some 75 million unique TCR beta chains, with around 11 million shared. This table comes from immunoSEQ multiplex PCR, and its TCRdb copy is limited to in-frame clones, with some not included. The V and J calls and clone size are taken from that table; D and trimming were inferred from the DNA. The data contain roughly 140,000 clones, about 64% of them seen just once; the ten biggest clones take up roughly 7%.

The sample comprised PBMCs. V is TRBV30 and J is TRBJ2-7, with TRBD2 identical over 8 bases. The TCR comes from a woman between 55 and 75 years old in good health and CMV-seropositive. The CDR3 loop is CAWSQGLAGYEQYF. The CDR3 bases are TGTGCCTGGAGTCAAGGACTAGCTGGCTACGAGCAGTACTTC.